The 32 T cell receptor beta chains given below trace back to one sample, sequenced in a study of cytomegalovirus exposure and HLA in healthy donors. Researchers ran the PCR with 60 Vbeta and 13 Jbeta primers. Clones were sequenced by immunoSEQ multiplex PCR, and TCRdb holds only the in-frame ones, with some missing. The top ten hold 2.5% to 3.5% of the sample, which has approximately 170,000 clones, 68% seen once. The specimen sequenced was PBMCs. The origin of the receptors is a woman between 40 and 55 years old in good health and CMV-seropositive.

The chain uses TRBV7-2 and TRBJ2-5; unclear D gene. The germline V and J ends were trimmed by 1 base and 2 bases, with 8 bases remaining between them. The CDR3 sequence is 14 residues long. Per the germline V gene, CDR1 is SGHTA and CDR2 is FQGNSA. DNA of the CDR3: TGTGCCAGCAGCTTAGATGGCGGACAAGAGACCCAGTACTTC. Translation gives CASSLDGGQETQYF.

The chain uses TRBV9 and TRBJ2-1; possible D gene TRBD2, 6 bases. Germline V gives CDR1 SGDLS, CDR2 YYNGEE. V lost 0 bases and J lost 9, with 13 bases in between. The CDR3 totals 14 residues. As DNA, the CDR3 is TGTGCCAGCAGCGTAGTAGCCCAGGGAGGTGAGCAGTTCTTC. Residues: CASSVVAQGGEQFF.

The V gene is TRBV7-6, the J gene TRBJ1-4; D gene unclear. The length of the CDR3 is 14 residues. CDR1 is SGHVS and CDR2 is FNYEAQ in the germline V gene. V was pared by 1 base and J by 8 bases, with 11 bases between. CDR3 region: CASSLVEAGEKLFF. Here the CDR3 DNA reads TGTGCCAGCAGCTTAGTCGAGGCTGGGGAAAAACTGTTTTTT.

CDR3 loop: CASIDARVYGYTF. The CDR3 DNA is TGCGCCAGCATAGATGCCAGGGTCTATGGCTACACCTTC. The chain links TRBV4-1 to TRBJ1-2; D may be TRBD1 (5 bases). The germline CDR1 and CDR2 sequences are MGHRA and YSYEKL. Trimming removed 7 bases from V and 4 bases from J, with 13 bases in between. The CDR3 covers 13 residues.

The chain is built from TRBV6-5 and TRBJ2-1; TRBD1 matches 9 bases. Germline loops: CDR1 MNHEY, CDR2 SVGAGI. The CDR3 sequence is 15 residues long. The ends lost 4 bases at V and 10 bases at J; junction bases unmatched: 11. Here the CDR3 DNA reads TGTGCCAGCAGTTCCATTGGACAGGGGAGGTTCGAGCAGTTCTTC. Translated: CASSSIGQGRFEQFF.

This clone came up once. The J gene is TRBJ2-2, the V gene TRBV5-1; possible D gene TRBD2, 6 bases. V dropped 1 base and J dropped 1 base, with 17 bases sitting between them. Per germline, CDR1 SGHRS and CDR2 YFSETQ. This CDR3 contains 18 residues. In DNA form, the CDR3 reads TGCGCCAGCAGCTTGCTTCCGGTTGGTAGCGGGAACACCGGGGAGCTGTTTTTT. The encoded protein is CASSLLPVGSGNTGELFF.

CDR3 in amino acids: CASSRAGAGPDTQYF. CDR3 sequence (DNA): TGCGCCAGCAGCCGGGCAGGGGCTGGACCAGATACGCAGTATTTT. This chain uses TRBV4-1 with TRBJ2-3, with a weak D call TRBD1 (6 bases). The V gene lost 4 bases and the J gene lost 4 bases, with 15 bases spanning the gap. The CDR3 is made up of 15 amino acids. The germline V gene encodes CDR1 MGHRA and CDR2 YSYEKL.

Only a few counts were recorded for this clone. The chain is built from TRBV7-8 and TRBJ2-3; D is unclear. V was cut by 2 bases and J by 0 bases, with 6 bases left in between. The CDR3 sequence is 14 residues long. Germline V gives CDR1 SGHVS, CDR2 FQNEAQ. CDR3 coding DNA: TGTGCCAGCAGCTTAAGGCGGAGCACAGATACGCAGTATTTT. Its protein is CASSLRRSTDTQYF.

This clone was observed a single time. This chain uses TRBV7-2 with TRBJ1-4; 7 nucleotides align to TRBD1. Germline CDR1 and CDR2: SGHTA and FQGNSA. The CDR3 is made up of 14 amino acids. V trimming: 2 bases; J trimming: 5 bases; junction bases outside the gene matches: 2. The CDR3 nucleotides read TGTGCCAGCAGCTTATTGGGACAGAATGAAAAACTGTTTTTT. Translated, it gives CASSLLGQNEKLFF.

The CDR3 here is CASSQVSGRGYTF. CDR3 DNA: TGTGCCAGCAGCCAAGTCTCAGGGAGGGGCTACACCTTC. This chain links TRBV14 with TRBJ1-2, with a possible D match to TRBD1 (5 bases). Germline lookup yields CDR1 SGHDN and CDR2 FVKESK. V lost 1 base, J lost 8 bases, and 11 bases lay in between. The CDR3 totals 13 residues. The variable domain in full, completed from reference TRBV14 and TRBJ1-2, reads EAGVTQFPSHSVIEKGQTVTLRCDPISGHDNLYWYRRVMGKEIKFLLHFVKESKQDESGMPNNRFLAERTGGTYSTLKVQPAELEDSGVYFCASSQVSGRGYTFGSGTRLTVV.

The chain is built from TRBV18 and TRBJ2-1; 8 positions agree with TRBD1. The CDR3 totals 15 residues. J gave up 5 bases and V 2 bases, and 5 bases lay outside the gene matches. From germline, CDR1 is KGHSH and CDR2 LQKENI. The DNA for the CDR3 is TGTGCCAGCTCACCATTTCAGGGGGCTAACAATGAGCAGTTCTTC. This sequence encodes CASSPFQGANNEQFF.

The V gene is TRBV5-6, the J gene TRBJ1-2; 7 bases agree with TRBD1. Trimming cost V 4 bases and J 4 bases; bases outside gene matches: 7. The germline V gene has CDR1 SGHDT and CDR2 YYEEEE. CDR3 size: 14 residues. CDR3 coding DNA: TGTGCCAGCAGCGTGGGACAGCTATCCTATGGCTACACCTTC. As protein: CASSVGQLSYGYTF.

This sequence joins TRBV28 and TRBJ1-5, with a weak D call TRBD1 (5 bases). The germline gives CDR1 MDHEN, CDR2 SYDVKM. Trimming removed 6 bases from V and 6 bases from J, with 15 bases in between. This CDR3 contains 14 residues. CDR3 protein: CASSKQAGVQPQHF. The DNA of the CDR3 is TGTGCCAGCAGCAAACAGGCGGGGGTTCAGCCCCAGCATTTT.

The V gene is TRBV7-6, the J gene TRBJ1-1, with 7 positions matching TRBD1. Germline V gene lookup returns CDR1 SGHVS and CDR2 FNYEAQ. Losses at the gene ends were 5 bases for V and 4 bases for J; bases not matched to a gene: 4. The CDR3 spans 13 residues. As DNA, the CDR3 is TGTGCCAGCAGCGTAAACAGGGGCACTGAAGCTTTCTTT. Translation gives CASSVNRGTEAFF.

This sequence joins TRBV5-1 and TRBJ1-2; 7 nucleotides line up with TRBD1. Germline V gene lookup returns CDR1 SGHRS and CDR2 YFSETQ. The CDR3 contains 14 residues. With 1 base clipped from V and 3 bases from J, the junction kept 3 bases outside the gene matches. CDR3 protein: CASSLLDRDYGYTF. In DNA form, the CDR3 reads TGCGCCAGCAGCTTGCTCGACAGGGACTATGGCTACACCTTC.

The chain joins TRBV20-1 to TRBJ2-5; possible D gene TRBD2, 5 bases. This CDR3 has 10 residues. From germline, CDR1 is DFQATT and CDR2 SNEGSKA (reference sequence). The V and J ends lost 4 bases and 10 bases respectively, with 10 bases between them. In DNA form, the CDR3 reads TGCAGTGCTAAGTCAGAGGGCCAGTACTTC. The encoded protein is CSAKSEGQYF.

This clone was observed a handful of times. The CDR3 bases are TGTGCCAGCAGTCCCTGGGACAGAAGCACAGATACGCAGTATTTT. This codes for CASSPWDRSTDTQYF. The chain is built from TRBV27 and TRBJ2-3, with 7 bases fitting TRBD1. Trimming took 5 bases from V and 0 from J; bases not matched to a gene: 5. Germline V gene sequence: CDR1 MNHEY, CDR2 SMNVEV (reference sequence). This CDR3 region has 15 residues.

The V and J genes are TRBV27 and TRBJ1-1; 7 bases align to TRBD1. Germline loops: CDR1 MNHEY, CDR2 SMNVEV (reference sequence). Trimming took 7 bases from V and 6 from J; bases not matched to a gene: 8. The CDR3 is 13 residues long. In DNA form, the CDR3 reads TGTGCCAGCACTACAGGGGTTTCCGCTGAAGCTTTCTTT. Amino acid sequence: CASTTGVSAEAFF.

V is TRBV11-1 and J is TRBJ1-1, with a weak D call TRBD1 (6 bases). The V gene lost 5 bases and the J gene lost 0 bases, with 10 bases spanning the gap. In germline, CDR1 is SGHAT, CDR2 FQDESV (reference sequence). The CDR3 runs 14 residues. The CDR3 DNA sequence: TGTGCCAGCAGCCGACAGGAGATGAACACTGAAGCTTTCTTT. Translation: CASSRQEMNTEAFF.

This clone was observed once. The genes are TRBV7-3 and TRBJ1-1; possible D gene TRBD1, 5 bases. Per the germline V gene, CDR1 is SGHTA and CDR2 is FQGTGA. The CDR3 runs to 16 residues. With 2 bases removed from V and 0 bases from J, the gap between germline ends came to 13 bases. This CDR3 reads CASSLSGGVMNTEAFF. The CDR3 DNA reads TGTGCCAGCAGCTTATCCGGGGGGGTCATGAACACTGAAGCTTTCTTT.

The V and J genes are TRBV28 and TRBJ2-5, with 8 bases matching TRBD1. Near its end, the DNA agrees better with TRBJ2-7, so the J call may be wrong. The CDR3 spans 15 residues. Per germline, CDR1 MDHEN and CDR2 SYDVKM. The CDR3 sequence: CASSSRQGRGSEQYF. The CDR3 region has the DNA TGTGCCAGCAGTTCCCGACAGGGGCGAGGCAGCGAGCAGTACTTC.

The chain is built from TRBV6-6 and TRBJ1-3, with D hard to call. This CDR3 spans 15 amino acids. Trimming left V 0 bases short and J 4 bases short, with 10 bases between. Germline loops: CDR1 MNHNY, CDR2 SVGAGI (reference sequence). The CDR3 coding sequence is TGTGCCAGCAGTTACTCGGGCTCGGGAGGAAACACCATATATTTT. Protein: CASSYSGSGGNTIYF.

J is TRBJ2-7 and V is TRBV20-1; D perhaps matches TRBD1 (6 bases). V dropped 6 bases and J dropped 7 bases, with 10 bases sitting between them. This CDR3 is built from 10 residues. Germline lookup yields CDR1 DFQATT and CDR2 SNEGSKA (reference sequence). The CDR3 protein is CSAERGEQYF. The CDR3 nucleotides read TGCAGTGCGGAGAGGGGGGAGCAGTACTTC.

The chain carries TRBV6-6 and TRBJ1-2; perhaps TRBD1 as D (5 bases). Germline V gives CDR1 MNHNY, CDR2 SVGAGI (reference sequence). V was trimmed by 5 bases and J by 7 bases, leaving 17 bases between them. The CDR3 extends over 14 amino acids. The CDR3 region is CASSQGVGGGGYTF. DNA for the CDR3: TGTGCCAGCAGTCAAGGGGTTGGGGGAGGTGGCTACACCTTC.

This chain joins TRBV7-6 and TRBJ2-7; 9 bases fit TRBD1. The length of the CDR3 is 13 residues. CDR1 is SGHVS, CDR2 FNYEAQ, per germline. Trimming took 6 bases from V and 3 from J; bases not matched to a gene: 3. The CDR3 DNA is TGTGCCAGCAGTCGGGACAGGGACTACGAGCAGTACTTC. This codes for CASSRDRDYEQYF. The full variable domain, its missing parts supplied by reference TRBV7-6 and TRBJ2-7, is GAGVSQSPRYKVTKRGQDVALRCDPISGHVSLYWYRQALGQGPEFLTYFNYEAQQDKSGLPNDRFSAERPEGSISTLTIQRTEQRDSAMYRCASSRDRDYEQYFGPGTRLTVT.

V gene TRBV25-1 combines with J gene TRBJ2-3, with D perhaps matching TRBD2 (6 bases). Trimming took off 5 bases at V and 4 bases at J, with 16 bases between the two ends. Germline CDR1 is MGHDK and CDR2 is SYGVNS. The CDR3 totals 15 residues. CDR3 sequence (DNA): TGTGCCAGCAGTTTGGTCGGGAGCCTCCCAGATACGCAGTATTTT. Translating it yields CASSLVGSLPDTQYF.

Only a few counts were recorded for this clone. The CDR3 region is CASSRLAGASSTDTQYF. For the CDR3, the DNA is TGTGCCAGCAGCCGACTAGCGGGGGCGTCTAGCACAGATACGCAGTATTTT. The chain has TRBV7-2 and TRBJ2-3; the match to TRBD2 covers 12 bases. This CDR3 is built from 17 residues. Germline V gene data show CDR1 as SGHTA and CDR2 as FQGNSA. With 5 bases clipped from V and 0 bases from J, the junction kept 6 bases outside the gene matches.

This clone was seen more than once but under ten times. The gene calls are TRBV5-1 and TRBJ2-5; TRBD1 might be the D (5 bases). The CDR3 length is 14 residues. CDR1 and CDR2 from the germline V gene are SGHRS and YFSETQ. Trimming shortened V by 4 bases and J by 1 base, and 11 bases separated the two germline ends. DNA of the CDR3: TGCGCCAGCAGCCGGACAAAACCCCAAGAGACCCAGTACTTC. Translation: CASSRTKPQETQYF.

The gene calls are TRBV27 and TRBJ1-2, with 9 bases that match TRBD1. After removal of 5 bases from V and 4 bases from J, the junction contained 5 bases not matched to a gene. The length of the CDR3 is 14 residues. Looked up from germline, CDR1 is MNHEY and CDR2 is SMNVEV (reference sequence). CDR3 protein: CASSLRQGGYGYTF. The CDR3 DNA sequence: TGTGCCAGCAGTCTCAGACAGGGGGGCTATGGCTACACCTTC.

The chain employs TRBV7-6 and TRBJ2-3; D not certain. Trimming took off 1 base at V and 6 bases at J, with 17 bases between the two ends. Per germline, CDR1 SGHVS and CDR2 FNYEAQ. The CDR3 extends over 16 amino acids. The CDR3 coding sequence is TGTGCCAGCAGCTTAGAGTCGCGGCGATTCACGGATACGCAGTATTTT. Its translation: CASSLESRRFTDTQYF.

The rearrangement joins TRBV10-3 to TRBJ1-1; the match to TRBD1 covers 9 bases. Germline values: CDR1 ENHRY, CDR2 SYGVKD. The trim removed 3 bases at V and 5 bases at J, leaving 7 bases unmatched. The CDR3 length is 15 residues. CDR3 DNA sequence: TGTGCCATCAGTGATCCGGGACAGGGAAAAACTGAAGCTTTCTTT. Its protein product is CAISDPGQGKTEAFF.

V and J are TRBV19 and TRBJ2-6; 10 nucleotides align to TRBD1. CDR3 length: 18 amino acids. Germline values: CDR1 LNHDA, CDR2 SQIVND (reference sequence). V shed 6 bases, J shed 2 bases, and the junction held 10 bases outside the gene matches. CDR3 in amino acids: CASSVEGDRGTGANVLTF. CDR3 DNA sequence: TGTGCCAGTAGCGTGGAGGGGGACAGGGGTACTGGGGCCAACGTCCTGACTTTC.